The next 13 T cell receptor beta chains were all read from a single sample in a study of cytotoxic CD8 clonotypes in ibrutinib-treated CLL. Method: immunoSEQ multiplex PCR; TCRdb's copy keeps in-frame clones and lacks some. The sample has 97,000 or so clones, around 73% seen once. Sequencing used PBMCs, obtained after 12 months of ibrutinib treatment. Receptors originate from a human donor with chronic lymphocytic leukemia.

The CDR3 DNA is TGTGCCAGCAGCCAAGGAGGACAGGGGGAAAGGCAGTACTTC. Translation: CASSQGGQGERQYF. This rearrangement joins TRBV14 to TRBJ2-7, with 10 bases fitting TRBD1. CDR1 is SGHDN, CDR2 FVKESK, per germline. J gave up 9 bases and V 1 base, and 6 bases lay outside the gene matches. The CDR3 consists of 14 residues.

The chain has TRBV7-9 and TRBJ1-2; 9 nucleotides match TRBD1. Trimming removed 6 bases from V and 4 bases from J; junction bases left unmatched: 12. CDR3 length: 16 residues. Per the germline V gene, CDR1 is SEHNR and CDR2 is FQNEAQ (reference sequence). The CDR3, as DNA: TGTGCCAGCAGTCCCGATGGACAGGGGACGCTCTATGGCTACACCTTC. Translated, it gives CASSPDGQGTLYGYTF.

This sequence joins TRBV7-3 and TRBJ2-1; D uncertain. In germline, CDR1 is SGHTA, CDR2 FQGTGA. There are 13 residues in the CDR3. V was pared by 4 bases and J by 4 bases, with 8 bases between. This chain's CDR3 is CASSSTDYNEQFF. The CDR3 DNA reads TGTGCCAGCAGCTCAACGGATTACAATGAGCAGTTCTTC.

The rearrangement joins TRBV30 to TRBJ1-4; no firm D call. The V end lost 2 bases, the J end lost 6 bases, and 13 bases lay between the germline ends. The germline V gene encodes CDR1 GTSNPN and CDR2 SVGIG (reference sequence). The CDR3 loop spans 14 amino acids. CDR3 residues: CAWSLGLRDEKLFF. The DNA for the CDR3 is TGTGCCTGGAGTCTGGGCCTACGCGATGAAAAACTGTTTTTT.

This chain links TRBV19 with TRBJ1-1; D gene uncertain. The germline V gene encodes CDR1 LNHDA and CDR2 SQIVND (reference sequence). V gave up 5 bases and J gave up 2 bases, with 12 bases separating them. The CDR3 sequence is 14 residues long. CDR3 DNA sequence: TGTGCCAGTAGTGGCACGACGGCAAACACTGAAGCTTTCTTT. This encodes CASSGTTANTEAFF.

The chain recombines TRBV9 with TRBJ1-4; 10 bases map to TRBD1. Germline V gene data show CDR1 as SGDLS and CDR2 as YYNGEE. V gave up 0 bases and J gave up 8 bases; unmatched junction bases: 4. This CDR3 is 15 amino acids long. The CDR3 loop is CASSVGDRGQEKLFF. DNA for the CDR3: TGTGCCAGCAGCGTAGGGGACAGGGGCCAGGAAAAACTGTTTTTT. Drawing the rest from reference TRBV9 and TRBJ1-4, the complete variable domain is DSGVTQTPKHLITATGQRVTLRCSPRSGDLSVYWYQQSLDQGLQFLIQYYNGEERAKGNILERFSAQQFPDLHSELNLSSLELGDSALYFCASSVGDRGQEKLFFGSGTQLSVL.

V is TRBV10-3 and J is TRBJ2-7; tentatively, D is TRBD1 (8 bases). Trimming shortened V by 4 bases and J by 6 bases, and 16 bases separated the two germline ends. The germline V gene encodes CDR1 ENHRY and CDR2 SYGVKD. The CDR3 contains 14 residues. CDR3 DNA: TGTGCCATCAGTGCCAAGGACAGGGAGGGCGAGCAGTACTTC. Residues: CAISAKDREGEQYF.

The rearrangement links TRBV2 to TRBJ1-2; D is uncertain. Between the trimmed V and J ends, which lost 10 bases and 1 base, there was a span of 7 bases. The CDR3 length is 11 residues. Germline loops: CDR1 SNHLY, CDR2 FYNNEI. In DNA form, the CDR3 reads TGTGCCACAGGAGTTAACTATGGCTACACCTTC. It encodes CATGVNYGYTF.

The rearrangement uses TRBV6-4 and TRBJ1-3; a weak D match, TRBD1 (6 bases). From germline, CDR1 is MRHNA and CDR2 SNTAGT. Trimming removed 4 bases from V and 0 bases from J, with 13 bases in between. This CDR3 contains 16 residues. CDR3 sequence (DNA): TGTGCCAGCAGTGCAGAGGGACACGCCTCTGGAAACACCATATATTTT. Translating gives CASSAEGHASGNTIYF.

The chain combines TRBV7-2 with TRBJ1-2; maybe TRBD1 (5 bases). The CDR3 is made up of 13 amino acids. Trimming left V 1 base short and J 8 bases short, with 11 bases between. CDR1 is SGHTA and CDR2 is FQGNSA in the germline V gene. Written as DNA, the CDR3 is TGTGCCAGCAGCTTAGGGGGGTCGGAGGGCTACACCTTC. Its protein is CASSLGGSEGYTF.

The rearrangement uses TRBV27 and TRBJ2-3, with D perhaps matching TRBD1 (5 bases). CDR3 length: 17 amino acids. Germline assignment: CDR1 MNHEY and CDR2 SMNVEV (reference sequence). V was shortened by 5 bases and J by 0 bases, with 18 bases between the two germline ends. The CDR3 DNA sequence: TGTGCCAGCAGTCCAGGACAAAAATTACGGAGCACAGATACGCAGTATTTT. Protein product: CASSPGQKLRSTDTQYF.

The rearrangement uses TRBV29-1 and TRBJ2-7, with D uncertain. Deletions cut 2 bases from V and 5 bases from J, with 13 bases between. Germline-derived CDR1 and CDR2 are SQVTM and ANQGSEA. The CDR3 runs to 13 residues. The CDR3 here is CSVERAAKDEQYF. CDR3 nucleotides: TGCAGCGTTGAAAGGGCAGCCAAGGACGAGCAGTACTTC.

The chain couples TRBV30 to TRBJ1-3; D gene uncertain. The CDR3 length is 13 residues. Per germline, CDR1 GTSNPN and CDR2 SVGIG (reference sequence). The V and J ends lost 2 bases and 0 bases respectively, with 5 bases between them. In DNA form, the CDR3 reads TGTGCCTGGAGTCAATACTCTGGAAACACCATATATTTT. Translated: CAWSQYSGNTIYF.